This T cell receptor beta chain stems from a study of blood T cell repertoires in COVID-19. On the study more broadly: The United States, Italy and Spain supplied acute and convalescent COVID-19 samples. T cells, B-cell-depleted T cells, or PBMCs supplied cDNA or gDNA.

The junction had 11 bases not matched to a gene; V was cut back by 1 base and J by 11 bases. This CDR3 spans 16 amino acids. CDR1 SGHTA and CDR2 FQGNSA come from the germline V gene. As processed by the authors: For nucleated cells, counts were estimated from reference gene primer amplification. The method was immunoSEQ multiplex PCR; TCRdb's version includes in-frame clones alone and lacks a portion of them. V and J calls and clone size are as listed in that table; D and trimming were resolved from the DNA. The sample records about 310,000 clones, about nine tenths being singletons. The clonotype comes from a man aged 50-60 years with active or convalescent COVID-19. The chain has TRBV7-2 and TRBJ1-6; TRBD1 aligns across 7 bases. The sample taken for sequencing was peripheral blood. This CDR3 reads CASSLVDRERRTPLHF. CDR3 nucleotides: TGTGCCAGCAGCTTAGTAGACAGGGAGAGAAGGACACCCCTCCACTTT. The full variable domain, rest sourced from reference TRBV7-2 and TRBJ1-6, is GAGVSQSPSNKVTEKGKDVELRCDPISGHTALYWYRQSLGQGLEFLIYFQGNSAPDKSGLPSDRFSAERTGGSVSTLTIQRTQQEDSAVYLCASSLVDRERRTPLHFGNGTRLTVT.